This T cell receptor (beta chain) was identified in a study of cytomegalovirus exposure and HLA in healthy donors. Study outcomes and limitations: By a later analysis, the bulk of CMV-associated TCR beta chains appeared HLA-restricted. While the bulk of TCR sequences proved rare, some public TCRs turned up in many donors.

The germline V gene has CDR1 SGHRS and CDR2 YFSETQ. V lost 4 bases and J 0 bases, leaving 9 bases between the germline ends. The CDR3 is 14 amino acids. This PCR relied on a set of 60 Vbeta primers and 13 Jbeta primers. Libraries were prepared by immunoSEQ multiplex PCR; TCRdb keeps only in-frame clonotypes and omits some of them. The sample carries some 180,000 clones, 77% recorded once. Of note for this clone: The antigen remains unidentified.

The source of this sequence is a man aged 18 to 30 in good health and CMV-seronegative. The V call is TRBV5-1, the J call TRBJ2-3, with D possibly being TRBD1 (6 bases). The sequenced material came from PBMCs. Here the CDR3 DNA reads TGCGCCAGCAGCCGCGACAGGAGCACAGATACGCAGTATTTT. It encodes CASSRDRSTDTQYF.